This T cell receptor (beta chain) was profiled in a study of esophageal squamous cell carcinoma under preoperative chemotherapy. Overall study findings and caveats: Post-treatment tumor-infiltrating lymphocytes appeared partly derived from peripheral T cells migrating into the tumor.

The time point: before preoperative PTX-NDP chemotherapy. Before surgery, patients were given preoperative paclitaxel-nedaplatin chemotherapy. TCRdb reprocessed the PCR reads with MiXCR, giving one entry per CDR3 protein. The sample consists of 15,000 or so distinct CDR3 sequences, around half of them appearing once. This clonotype was picked up a small number of times. The antigen is undetermined. CDR1 and CDR2 from the germline V gene are SEHNR and FQNEAQ (reference sequence). The CDR3 sequence is 18 residues long. V shed 2 bases and J 4 bases; nucleotides not matched to a gene: 6. This material was acquired from a patient given preoperative chemotherapy. V usage is TRBV7-9 and J usage is TRBJ2-3; 16 nucleotides match TRBD2. This clonotype was obtained from a human donor with esophageal squamous cell carcinoma. The donor label of this sample is uncertain. The CDR3 sequence: CASSLFPGLAGGPDTQYF. CDR3 DNA: TGTGCCAGCAGCTTATTTCCGGGACTAGCGGGAGGGCCAGATACGCAGTATTTT.